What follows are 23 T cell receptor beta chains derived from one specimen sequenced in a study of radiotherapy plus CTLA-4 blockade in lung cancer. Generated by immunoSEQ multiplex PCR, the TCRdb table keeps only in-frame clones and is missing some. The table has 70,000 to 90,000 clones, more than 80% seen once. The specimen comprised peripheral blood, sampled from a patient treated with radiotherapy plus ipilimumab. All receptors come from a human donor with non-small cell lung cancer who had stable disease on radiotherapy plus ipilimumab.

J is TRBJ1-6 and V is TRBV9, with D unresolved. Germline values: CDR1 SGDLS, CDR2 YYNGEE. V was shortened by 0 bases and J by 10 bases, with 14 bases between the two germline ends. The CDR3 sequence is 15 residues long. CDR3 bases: TGTGCCAGCAGCGTAGAGATTTCGGGAAACTCACCCCTCCACTTT. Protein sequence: CASSVEISGNSPLHF.

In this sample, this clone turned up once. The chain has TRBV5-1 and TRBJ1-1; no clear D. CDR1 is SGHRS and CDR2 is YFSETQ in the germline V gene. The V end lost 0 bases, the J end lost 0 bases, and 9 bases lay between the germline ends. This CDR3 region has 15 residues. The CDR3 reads CASSLEWGMNTEAFF. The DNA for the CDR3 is TGCGCCAGCAGCTTGGAATGGGGTATGAACACTGAAGCTTTCTTT.

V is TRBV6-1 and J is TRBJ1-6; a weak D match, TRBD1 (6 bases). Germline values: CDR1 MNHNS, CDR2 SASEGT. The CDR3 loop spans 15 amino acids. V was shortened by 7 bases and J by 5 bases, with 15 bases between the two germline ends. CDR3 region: CASKVNTGNNSPLHF. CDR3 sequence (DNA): TGTGCCAGCAAGGTGAATACAGGGAATAATTCACCCCTCCACTTT.

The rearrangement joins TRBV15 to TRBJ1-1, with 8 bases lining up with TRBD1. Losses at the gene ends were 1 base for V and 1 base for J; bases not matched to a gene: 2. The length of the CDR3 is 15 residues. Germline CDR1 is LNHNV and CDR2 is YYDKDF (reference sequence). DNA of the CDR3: TGTGCCACCAGCAGAGCCGGGACAGGGAACACTGAAGCTTTCTTT. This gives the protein CATSRAGTGNTEAFF.

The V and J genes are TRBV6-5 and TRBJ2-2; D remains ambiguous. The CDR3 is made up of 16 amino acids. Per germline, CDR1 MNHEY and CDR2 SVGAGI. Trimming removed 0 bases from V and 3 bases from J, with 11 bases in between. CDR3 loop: CASSYSLHEDTGELFF. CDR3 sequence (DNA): TGTGCCAGCAGTTACTCTCTACATGAAGACACCGGGGAGCTGTTTTTT.

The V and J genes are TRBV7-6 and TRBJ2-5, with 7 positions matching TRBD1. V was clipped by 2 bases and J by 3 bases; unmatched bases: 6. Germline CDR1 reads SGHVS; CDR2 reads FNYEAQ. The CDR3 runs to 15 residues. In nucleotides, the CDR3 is TGTGCCAGCAGCTTACCGAGGGGGCGAAAAGAGACCCAGTACTTC. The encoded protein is CASSLPRGRKETQYF.

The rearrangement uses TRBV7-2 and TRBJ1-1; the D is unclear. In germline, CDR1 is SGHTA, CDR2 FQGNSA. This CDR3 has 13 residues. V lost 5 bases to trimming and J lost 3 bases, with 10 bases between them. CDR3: CASSLRVDTEAFF. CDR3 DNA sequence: TGTGCCAGCAGCCTCAGAGTGGACACTGAAGCTTTCTTT. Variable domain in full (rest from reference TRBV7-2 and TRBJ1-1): GAGVSQSPSNKVTEKGKDVELRCDPISGHTALYWYRQSLGQGLEFLIYFQGNSAPDKSGLPSDRFSAERTGGSVSTLTIQRTQQEDSAVYLCASSLRVDTEAFFGQGTRLTVV.

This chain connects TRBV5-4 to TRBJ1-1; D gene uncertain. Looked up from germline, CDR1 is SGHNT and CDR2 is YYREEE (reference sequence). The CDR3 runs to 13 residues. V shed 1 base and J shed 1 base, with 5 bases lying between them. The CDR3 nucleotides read TGTGCCAGCAGCTTGTTCCAGAACACTGAAGCTTTCTTT. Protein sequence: CASSLFQNTEAFF.

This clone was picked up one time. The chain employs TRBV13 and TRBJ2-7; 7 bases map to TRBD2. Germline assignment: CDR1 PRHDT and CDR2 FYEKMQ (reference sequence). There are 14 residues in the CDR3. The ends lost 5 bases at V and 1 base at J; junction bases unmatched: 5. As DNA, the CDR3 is TGTGCCAGCAGCGGGAGCGGGGAATCCTACGAGCAGTACTTC. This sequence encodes CASSGSGESYEQYF.

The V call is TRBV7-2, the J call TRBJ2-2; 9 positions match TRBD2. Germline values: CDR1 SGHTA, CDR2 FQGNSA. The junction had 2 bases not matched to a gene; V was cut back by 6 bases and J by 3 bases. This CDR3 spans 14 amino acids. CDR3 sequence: CASRWTSDTGELFF. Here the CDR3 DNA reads TGTGCCAGCAGATGGACTAGCGACACCGGGGAGCTGTTTTTT.

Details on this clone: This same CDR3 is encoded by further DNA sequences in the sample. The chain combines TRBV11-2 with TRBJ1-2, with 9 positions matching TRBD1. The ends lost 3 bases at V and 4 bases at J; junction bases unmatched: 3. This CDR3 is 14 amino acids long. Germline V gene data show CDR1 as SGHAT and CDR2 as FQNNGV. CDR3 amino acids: CASSLRQGGYGYTF. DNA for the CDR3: TGTGCCAGCAGCTTGAGACAGGGGGGCTATGGCTACACCTTC.

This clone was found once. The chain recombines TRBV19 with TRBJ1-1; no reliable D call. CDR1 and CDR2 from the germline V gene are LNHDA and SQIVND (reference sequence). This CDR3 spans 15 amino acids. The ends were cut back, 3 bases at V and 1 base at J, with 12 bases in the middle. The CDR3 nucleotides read TGTGCCAGTAGTATCTCCTCGGCAGCGAACACTGAAGCTTTCTTT. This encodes CASSISSAANTEAFF.

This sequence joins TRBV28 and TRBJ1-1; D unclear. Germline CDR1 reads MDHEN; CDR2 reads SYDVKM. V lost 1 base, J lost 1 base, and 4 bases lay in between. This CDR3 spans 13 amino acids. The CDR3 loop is CASSLYGNTEAFF. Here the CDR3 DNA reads TGTGCCAGCAGTTTATACGGGAACACTGAAGCTTTCTTT.

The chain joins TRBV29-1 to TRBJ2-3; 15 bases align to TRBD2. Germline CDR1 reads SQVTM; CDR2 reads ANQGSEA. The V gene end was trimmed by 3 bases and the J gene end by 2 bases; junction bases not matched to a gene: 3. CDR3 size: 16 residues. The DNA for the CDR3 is TGCAGCGTTGATGGACTAGCGGGGGGGCCCACAGATACGCAGTATTTT. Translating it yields CSVDGLAGGPTDTQYF.

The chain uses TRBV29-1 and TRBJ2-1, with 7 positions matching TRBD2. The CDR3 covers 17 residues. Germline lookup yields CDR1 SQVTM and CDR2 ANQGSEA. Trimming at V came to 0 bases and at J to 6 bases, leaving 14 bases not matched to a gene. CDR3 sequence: CSVEDLRRAGTPNEQFF. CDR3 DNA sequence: TGCAGCGTTGAAGATCTTCGGAGAGCGGGGACCCCCAATGAGCAGTTCTTC.

The DNA for the CDR3 is TGTGCCAGTAGTGACAGGGTCGGGGCCTACGAGCAGTACTTC. Translation gives CASSDRVGAYEQYF. The chain joins TRBV19 to TRBJ2-7; the match to TRBD1 covers 7 bases. CDR1 is LNHDA, CDR2 SQIVND, per germline (reference sequence). The CDR3 contains 14 residues. The J segment lost 2 bases and the V segment lost 5 bases, leaving 6 bases of the junction unmatched.

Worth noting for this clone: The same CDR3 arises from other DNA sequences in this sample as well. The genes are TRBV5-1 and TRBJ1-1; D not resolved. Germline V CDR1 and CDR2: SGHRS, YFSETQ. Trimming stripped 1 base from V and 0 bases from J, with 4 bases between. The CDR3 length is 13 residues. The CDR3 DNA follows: TGCGCCAGCAGCTTGACGGTGAACACTGAAGCTTTCTTT. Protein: CASSLTVNTEAFF.

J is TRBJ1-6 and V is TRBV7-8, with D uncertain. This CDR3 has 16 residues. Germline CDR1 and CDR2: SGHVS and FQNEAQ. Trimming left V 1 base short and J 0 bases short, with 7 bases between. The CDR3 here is CASSLGASSYNSPLHF. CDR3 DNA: TGTGCCAGCAGCTTAGGTGCCAGCTCCTATAATTCACCCCTCCACTTT.

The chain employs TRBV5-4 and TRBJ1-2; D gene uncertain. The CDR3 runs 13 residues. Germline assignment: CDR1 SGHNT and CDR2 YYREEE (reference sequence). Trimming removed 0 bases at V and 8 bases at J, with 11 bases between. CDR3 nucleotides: TGTGCCAGCAGCTTGGCAGACGGAGGGGGCTACACCTTC. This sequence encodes CASSLADGGGYTF.

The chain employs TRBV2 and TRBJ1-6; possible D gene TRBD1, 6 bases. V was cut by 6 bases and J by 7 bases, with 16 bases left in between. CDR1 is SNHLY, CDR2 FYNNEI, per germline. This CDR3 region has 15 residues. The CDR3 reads CASRKLTGANSPLHF. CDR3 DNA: TGTGCCAGCAGAAAACTGACAGGTGCAAATTCACCCCTCCACTTT.

CDR3: CAWSKGIWGYEQYF. DNA for the CDR3: TGTGCCTGGAGTAAGGGTATCTGGGGCTACGAGCAGTACTTC. The chain joins TRBV30 to TRBJ2-7; D unresolved. The CDR3 sequence is 14 residues long. Trimming shortened V by 2 bases and J by 3 bases, and 14 bases separated the two germline ends. Germline CDR1 and CDR2: GTSNPN and SVGIG (reference sequence).

The CDR3 loop is CASSLGDRRYSNQPQHF. Here the CDR3 DNA reads TGTGCCAGCAGCTTAGGGGACAGACGTTATAGCAATCAGCCCCAGCATTTT. The V call is TRBV11-2, the J call TRBJ1-5; 7 bases are a match to TRBD1. Unmatched junction bases numbered 6, after V lost 1 base and J lost 0 bases. The CDR3 length is 17 residues. CDR1 and CDR2 from the germline V gene are SGHAT and FQNNGV.

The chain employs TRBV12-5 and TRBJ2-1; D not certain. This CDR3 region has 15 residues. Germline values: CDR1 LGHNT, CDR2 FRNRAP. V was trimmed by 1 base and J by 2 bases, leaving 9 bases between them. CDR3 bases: TGTGCTAGTGGTTTGGGCAGTGTTACCTACAATGAGCAGTTCTTC. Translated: CASGLGSVTYNEQFF.